This is a list of T cell receptor beta chains from one sample in a study of tumor and adjacent non-tumor tissue in lung cancer. TCRdb re-analysed the multiplex PCR reads in MiXCR, keeping a single row per CDR3 protein. This sample carries tens of thousands of distinct CDR3 sequences, roughly 70% of them seen once, and the ten largest clones take around 16%. What was sequenced was lung tumor tissue. The origin of the receptors is a man in his 60s with non-small cell lung cancer. Both conserved end residues are trimmed from each CDR3.

V	J	CDR3
TRBV4-1	TRBJ2-2	ASSQGQGPAAGEIF
TRBV6-1	TRBJ1-4	ASRGAGTAPEKLF
TRBV6-5	TRBJ2-1	ASSYSNGLTGGSEQF
TRBV11-2	TRBJ2-5	TSGPPGLAETQY
TRBV11-2	TRBJ2-3	ASSSQGVSTDTQY
TRBV7-9	TRBJ2-7	ASSPKRGYEQY
TRBV4-3	TRBJ1-5	ASSQESTGQPHH
TRBV6-6	TRBJ2-3	ASRPTGTSGGTSTKTQY
TRBV4-2	TRBJ1-2	TSNQDDGYGYT
TRBV4-2	TRBJ2-5	ASSQEVGGGSQY
TRBV20-1	TRBJ1-5	STRGQGGKPQH
TRBV7-9	TRBJ2-7	ARSQGGTERLPFYEQY
TRBV6-5	TRBJ2-3	ASSYNSRGGYTQY
TRBV29-1	TRBJ2-1	SVETPQRGRTEQL
TRBV5-1	TRBJ2-7	TSSLHGDYGQY
TRBV6-1	TRBJ2-1	ANSEGSWEEEQF
TRBV29-1	TRBJ2-2	SVSVRGFGELF
TRBV7-8	TRBJ1-2	ASSLEEGRYGYT
TRBV24-1	TRBJ2-2	ATSDSSSISGELF
TRBV6-1	TRBJ1-2	ASNEGYLVYGYT
TRBV29-1	TRBJ2-5	SVDDSGVHETQY
TRBV4-3	TRBJ2-1	ASSQEDLWF
TRBV6-2/TRBV6-3	TRBJ2-7	ANSYSGSYEQH
TRBV11-3	TRBJ2-1	ASRRTTTSTEPS
TRBV4-1	TRBJ2-1	ASSQDRAGRYNDQF
TRBV10-3	TRBJ1-2	TINEGLGGYYGYT
TRBV20-1	TRBJ2-4	SAGWDRGSPKNIQY
TRBV6-2/TRBV6-3	TRBJ2-4	ASSYSDRAKNIQY